The 23 T cell receptor beta chains below all came from one sample that was sequenced in a study of cytomegalovirus exposure and HLA in healthy donors. The PCR made use of 60 Vbeta and 13 Jbeta primers. Measured with immunoSEQ multiplex PCR; TCRdb has only the in-frame clones, and not every one. The table has about 230,000 clones, just under 85% seen once; the top ten hold approximately 0.62%. The specimen sequenced was PBMCs. These receptors were taken from a woman aged 40 to 49 in good health and CMV-seronegative.

The chain combines TRBV10-3 with TRBJ1-1; no firm D call. This CDR3 has 14 amino acids. Germline values: CDR1 ENHRY, CDR2 SYGVKD. Trimming took off 6 bases at V and 0 bases at J, with 11 bases between the two ends. CDR3 sequence reads: CAIRAEALNTEAFF. The CDR3 bases are TGTGCCATCAGGGCGGAGGCCCTGAACACTGAAGCTTTCTTT.

The chain uses TRBV7-2 and TRBJ1-2; D is perhaps TRBD1 (6 bases). Germline V gene lookup returns CDR1 SGHTA and CDR2 FQGNSA. Trimming shortened V by 4 bases and J by 5 bases, and 17 bases separated the two germline ends. This CDR3 comprises 15 residues. As DNA, the CDR3 is TGTGCCAGCAGCTCCAGGGGTGTAGAGCAGTATGGCTACACCTTC. It translates to CASSSRGVEQYGYTF.

The gene calls are TRBV7-9 and TRBJ2-7; a weak D match, TRBD1 (7 bases). This CDR3 is 15 amino acids long. V was pared by 4 bases and J by 2 bases, with 15 bases between. Germline CDR1 and CDR2: SEHNR and FQNEAQ (reference sequence). The CDR3 reads CASSSEGDRAYEQYF. Written as DNA, the CDR3 is TGTGCCAGCAGCTCGGAGGGCGACAGGGCCTACGAGCAGTACTTC.

V gene TRBV5-1 combines with J gene TRBJ2-5; TRBD1 agrees at 8 bases. Near its end, the DNA agrees better with TRBJ2-7, so the J call may be wrong. The length of the CDR3 is 15 residues. Germline V gene sequence: CDR1 SGHRS, CDR2 YFSETQ. CDR3 bases: TGCGCCAGCAGCGCCTGGACAGGGCTATCCTACGAGCAGTACTTC. Translated: CASSAWTGLSYEQYF.

J is TRBJ2-5 and V is TRBV9, with 11 positions matching TRBD2. The V gene end was trimmed by 4 bases and the J gene end by 0 bases; junction bases not matched to a gene: 14. The CDR3 loop spans 19 amino acids. From germline, CDR1 is SGDLS and CDR2 YYNGEE. The CDR3 loop is CASSPTHGAGLADQETQYF. The CDR3 DNA sequence: TGTGCCAGCAGCCCAACTCATGGAGCGGGACTAGCGGACCAAGAGACCCAGTACTTC.

V gene TRBV19 combines with J gene TRBJ2-3; tentatively, D is TRBD2 (6 bases). Trimming stripped 1 base from V and 1 base from J, with 9 bases between. The germline V gene encodes CDR1 LNHDA and CDR2 SQIVND (reference sequence). CDR3 length equals 15 residues. The CDR3 bases are TGTGCCAGTAGTATAGCTGCTAGCGGCACAGATACGCAGTATTTT. It yields the protein CASSIAASGTDTQYF.

J is TRBJ1-1 and V is TRBV28; no clear D gene. With 5 bases removed from V and 5 bases from J, the gap between germline ends came to 15 bases. The length of the CDR3 is 14 residues. Germline assignment: CDR1 MDHEN and CDR2 SYDVKM. The CDR3 sequence: CASSARRERTEAFF. CDR3 bases: TGTGCCAGCAGTGCAAGGAGGGAGAGGACTGAAGCTTTCTTT.

The chain has TRBV7-6 and TRBJ2-5, with 11 bases lining up with TRBD2. Germline-derived CDR1 and CDR2 are SGHVS and FNYEAQ. V was clipped by 5 bases and J by 4 bases; unmatched bases: 3. The CDR3 has 14 residues. As DNA, the CDR3 is TGTGCCAGCAGCCGTACTAGCGGGGGAGAGACCCAGTACTTC. Translated: CASSRTSGGETQYF.

The chain joins TRBV27 to TRBJ2-7; 11 bases are shared with TRBD1. This CDR3 has 14 residues. Germline lookup yields CDR1 MNHEY and CDR2 SMNVEV (reference sequence). V was clipped by 3 bases and J by 6 bases; unmatched bases: 4. The CDR3 protein is CASSLTGTGGEQYF. In nucleotides, the CDR3 is TGTGCCAGCAGTTTGACCGGGACAGGGGGCGAGCAGTACTTC.

V is TRBV27 and J is TRBJ2-1, with 9 bases aligning to TRBD1. Trimming at V came to 0 bases and at J to 8 bases, leaving 11 bases not matched to a gene. The germline V gene encodes CDR1 MNHEY and CDR2 SMNVEV (reference sequence). CDR3 length: 17 amino acids. This CDR3 is CASSLSSAGTGPHEQFF. The DNA of the CDR3 is TGTGCCAGCAGTTTATCGAGCGCCGGGACAGGGCCTCATGAGCAGTTCTTC.

The chain couples TRBV15 to TRBJ2-7; 12 nucleotides agree with TRBD1. The CDR3 extends over 15 amino acids. Trimming cost V 2 bases and J 5 bases; bases outside gene matches: 4. Germline lookup yields CDR1 LNHNV and CDR2 YYDKDF (reference sequence). CDR3 sequence reads: CATSRKGQGANEQYF. The CDR3 DNA reads TGTGCCACCAGCAGAAAGGGACAGGGGGCCAACGAGCAGTACTTC. The complete variable domain, with remaining parts taken from reference TRBV15 and TRBJ2-7, reads DAMVIQNPRYQVTQFGKPVTLSCSQTLNHNVMYWYQQKSSQAPKLLFHYYDKDFNNEADTPDNFQSRRPNTSFCFLDIRSPGLGDTAMYLCATSRKGQGANEQYFGPGTRLTVT.

The chain couples TRBV2 to TRBJ2-7; tentative D call: TRBD2 (5 bases). The CDR3 sequence is 16 residues long. Germline assignment: CDR1 SNHLY and CDR2 FYNNEI. V was trimmed by 7 bases and J by 0 bases, leaving 19 bases between them. CDR3 sequence: CASILDEGKSSYEQYF. The CDR3 nucleotides are TGTGCCAGCATCCTTGACGAGGGAAAAAGCTCCTACGAGCAGTACTTC.

V is TRBV7-3 and J is TRBJ2-3; 8 bases line up with TRBD2. Germline V gene data show CDR1 as SGHTA and CDR2 as FQGTGA. This CDR3 has 15 residues. The V gene end was trimmed by 2 bases and the J gene end by 2 bases; junction bases not matched to a gene: 3. The CDR3 reads CASSLGGGLTDTQYF. The CDR3, as DNA: TGTGCCAGCAGCTTAGGCGGGGGGCTCACAGATACGCAGTATTTT.

This clone was observed a few times. This CDR3 is also generated by other DNA sequences in the sample. The gene calls are TRBV5-4 and TRBJ2-5; tentatively, D is TRBD2 (6 bases). The length of the CDR3 is 14 residues. CDR1 and CDR2 from the germline V gene are SGHNT and YYREEE (reference sequence). Trimming pared 4 bases from V and 1 base from J, leaving 11 bases between. CDR3 DNA sequence: TGTGCCAGCAGCCCTCTCGGGGGCCAAGAGACCCAGTACTTC. Protein product: CASSPLGGQETQYF. The whole variable domain, filled in from reference TRBV5-4 and TRBJ2-5, reads ETGVTQSPTHLIKTRGQQVTLRCSSQSGHNTVSWYQQALGQGPQFIFQYYREEENGRGNFPPRFSGLQFPNYSSELNVNALELDDSALYLCASSPLGGQETQYFGPGTRLLVL.

The chain is built from TRBV9 and TRBJ1-1, with D perhaps matching TRBD1 (6 bases). V lost 1 base to trimming and J lost 7 bases, with 17 bases between them. The CDR3 runs to 15 residues. Germline CDR1 is SGDLS and CDR2 is YYNGEE. The CDR3 spells CASSVIDRGAGEAFF. The CDR3 nucleotides read TGTGCCAGCAGCGTAATAGACCGGGGGGCTGGTGAAGCTTTCTTT.

This sequence joins TRBV30 and TRBJ2-2, with 7 bases that match TRBD1. Germline CDR1 is GTSNPN and CDR2 is SVGIG (reference sequence). J was trimmed by 3 bases and V by 6 bases; bases with no gene match: 19. The CDR3 has 18 residues. The CDR3 nucleotides are TGTGCCTGCCTTCATCAAACTAAAGACAGGGAAGACACCGGGGAGCTGTTTTTT. This codes for CACLHQTKDREDTGELFF.

As concerns this clone: An end of the junction differs from the germline gene, which may be a read error. The chain has TRBV28 and TRBJ1-2; a possible D gene is TRBD1 (6 bases). This CDR3 spans 15 amino acids. Germline V lookup: CDR1 MDHEN, CDR2 SYDVKM. In DNA form, the CDR3 reads TGTGCCAGCAGCTTATTGACAGGATCGATCTATGGCTACACCTTC. Translated: CASSLLTGSIYGYTF.

This clone occurred once. The rearrangement uses TRBV5-1 and TRBJ2-7, with 8 bases lining up with TRBD1. V gave up 0 bases and J gave up 5 bases; unmatched junction bases: 4. The germline V gene encodes CDR1 SGHRS and CDR2 YFSETQ. The length of the CDR3 is 14 residues. In nucleotides, the CDR3 is TGCGCCAGCAGCTTGGGACAGGGGACAGACGAGCAGTACTTC. Translating it yields CASSLGQGTDEQYF.

The gene calls are TRBV7-9 and TRBJ2-7, with D possibly matching TRBD2 (6 bases). This CDR3 spans 14 amino acids. Looked up from germline, CDR1 is SEHNR and CDR2 is FQNEAQ (reference sequence). The germline V and J ends were trimmed by 1 base and 6 bases, with 13 bases remaining between them. In nucleotides, the CDR3 is TGTGCCAGCAGCTTAGGCGGGGTTGGGGCCGAGCAGTACTTC. Translation: CASSLGGVGAEQYF.

This clone has only a few counts. The CDR3 protein is CASSLGQFSGANVLTF. The CDR3 DNA sequence: TGCGCCAGCAGCCTCGGACAGTTCTCTGGGGCCAACGTCCTGACTTTC. The chain employs TRBV5-1 and TRBJ2-6, with D maybe TRBD1 (6 bases). The V gene's germline CDR1 is SGHRS and CDR2 YFSETQ. The V end was cut by 4 bases, the J end by 0 bases, with 11 bases between. This CDR3 contains 16 residues. Full variable domain (missing parts from reference TRBV5-1 and TRBJ2-6): KAGVTQTPRYLIKTRGQQVTLSCSPISGHRSVSWYQQTPGQGLQFLFEYFSETQRNKGNFPGRFSGRQFSNSRSEMNVSTLELGDSALYLCASSLGQFSGANVLTFGAGSRLTVL.

This chain connects TRBV30 to TRBJ2-3; TRBD1 aligns across 8 bases. The trim removed 8 bases at V and 5 bases at J, leaving 12 bases unmatched. The CDR3 loop spans 14 amino acids. Germline CDR1 reads GTSNPN; CDR2 reads SVGIG (reference sequence). This chain's CDR3 is CAKSQGALKDTQYF. CDR3 sequence (DNA): TGTGCCAAGTCCCAGGGGGCCTTAAAAGATACGCAGTATTTT.

This rearrangement joins TRBV7-6 to TRBJ1-1; D gene unclear. Germline assignment: CDR1 SGHVS and CDR2 FNYEAQ. Between the trimmed V and J ends, which lost 1 base and 1 base, there was a span of 7 bases. This CDR3 has 14 residues. The CDR3 reads CASSLVVANTEAFF. Written as DNA, the CDR3 is TGTGCCAGCAGCTTAGTGGTGGCGAACACTGAAGCTTTCTTT.

This clone has a handful of counts. The J gene is TRBJ1-5, the V gene TRBV5-8; perhaps TRBD1 as D (5 bases). V lost 4 bases to trimming and J lost 2 bases, with 19 bases between them. The germline CDR1 and CDR2 sequences are SGHTS and YDEGEE. CDR3 length: 17 residues. This chain's CDR3 is CASSQYRIQAGNQPQHF. The CDR3 DNA reads TGTGCCAGCAGCCAATACCGGATACAGGCTGGCAATCAGCCCCAGCATTTT.